What follows are 18 T cell receptor beta chains derived from one specimen sequenced in a study of memory CD4+ T cells and cytomegalovirus serostatus. The sort gate was single viable CD3+CD4+CD8-CD45RO+ cells for memory CD4+ T cells. Clones were sequenced by immunoSEQ multiplex PCR, and TCRdb holds only the in-frame ones, with some missing. The sample includes about 56,000 clones, roughly 87% of them seen just once. The specimen was memory CD4+ T cells from blood. These receptors came from an adult in good health and CMV-seronegative.

J is TRBJ2-5 and V is TRBV19; D is perhaps TRBD2 (6 bases). Germline V CDR1 and CDR2: LNHDA, SQIVND (reference sequence). Trimming stripped 6 bases from V and 7 bases from J, with 15 bases between. The CDR3 length is 13 residues. The CDR3: CASSGTAPGTQYF. The CDR3 region has the DNA TGTGCCAGTAGCGGGACTGCGCCAGGGACCCAGTACTTC.

The chain combines TRBV6-6 with TRBJ2-5; TRBD1 might be the D (6 bases). CDR1 and CDR2 (germline): MNHNY, SVGAGI (reference sequence). The ends were cut back, 2 bases at V and 3 bases at J, with 7 bases in the middle. The CDR3 is made up of 13 amino acids. The CDR3: CASSYGGKETQYF. For the CDR3, the DNA is TGTGCCAGCAGTTACGGGGGCAAAGAGACCCAGTACTTC.

The chain couples TRBV5-4 to TRBJ1-2; 7 bases line up with TRBD1. With 0 bases clipped from V and 3 bases from J, the junction kept 5 bases outside the gene matches. The CDR3 covers 15 residues. CDR1 is SGHNT, CDR2 YYREEE, per germline (reference sequence). CDR3 protein: CASSLGIDRDYGYTF. CDR3 bases: TGTGCCAGCAGCTTGGGAATCGACAGGGACTATGGCTACACCTTC.

V gene TRBV28 combines with J gene TRBJ2-2; 7 bases map to TRBD2. Germline CDR1 and CDR2: MDHEN and SYDVKM. The J segment lost 5 bases and the V segment lost 4 bases, leaving 7 bases of the junction unmatched. This CDR3 is 15 amino acids long. CDR3 sequence (DNA): TGTGCCAGCAGTTGGGGAGGGTGGGAAACCGGGGAGCTGTTTTTT. This codes for CASSWGGWETGELFF.

The chain joins TRBV4-2 to TRBJ2-1; TRBD2 matches 9 bases. With V trimmed by 0 bases and J by 6 bases, 6 bases remained unmatched. CDR1 LGHNA and CDR2 YNFKEQ come from the germline V gene. There are 16 residues in the CDR3. CDR3 region: CASSQDILAGFNEQFF. The CDR3 DNA follows: TGTGCCAGCAGCCAAGATATCCTAGCGGGGTTCAATGAGCAGTTCTTC.

This clone was seen a handful of times. The CDR3 sequence is CAWSVGLLNTEAFF. The CDR3 DNA is TGTGCCTGGAGTGTAGGGCTACTGAACACTGAAGCTTTCTTT. The chain carries TRBV30 and TRBJ1-1; D remains ambiguous. Trimming took off 0 bases at V and 0 bases at J, with 8 bases between the two ends. Germline-derived CDR1 and CDR2 are GTSNPN and SVGIG (reference sequence). CDR3 length: 14 amino acids. The full variable domain, rest sourced from reference TRBV30 and TRBJ1-1, is SQTIHQWPATLVQPVGSPLSLECTVEGTSNPNLYWYRQAAGRGLQLLFYSVGIGQISSEVPQNLSASRPQDRQFILSSKKLLLSDSGFYLCAWSVGLLNTEAFFGQGTRLTVV.

The chain has TRBV6-6 and TRBJ1-6; D gene uncertain. Germline CDR1 and CDR2: MNHNY and SVGAGI (reference sequence). Trimming shortened V by 6 bases and J by 4 bases, and 10 bases separated the two germline ends. The CDR3 is 14 residues long. CDR3 sequence (DNA): TGTGCCAGCAGCATTGAGAGGTATAATTCACCCCTCCACTTT. This gives the protein CASSIERYNSPLHF.

J is TRBJ2-1 and V is TRBV11-2; D unresolved. CDR1 SGHAT and CDR2 FQNNGV come from the germline V gene. Trimming removed 1 base from V and 5 bases from J, with 12 bases in between. The length of the CDR3 is 15 residues. The CDR3 bases are TGTGCCAGCAGCTTAGGGCTCCGGAAGAACAATGAGCAGTTCTTC. Amino acids: CASSLGLRKNNEQFF.

The CDR3 loop reads CASSPDGYSTDTQYF. CDR3 bases: TGTGCCAGCAGCCCCGACGGGTATAGCACAGATACGCAGTATTTT. This chain joins TRBV7-9 and TRBJ2-3; no reliable D call. V was shortened by 5 bases and J by 0 bases, with 12 bases between the two germline ends. The CDR3 totals 15 residues. Germline V gene data show CDR1 as SEHNR and CDR2 as FQNEAQ (reference sequence).

This rearrangement joins TRBV11-2 to TRBJ2-5, with D perhaps TRBD2 (6 bases). V was cut by 5 bases and J by 2 bases, with 15 bases left in between. Germline V gene sequence: CDR1 SGHAT, CDR2 FQNNGV. The CDR3 contains 15 residues. Here the CDR3 DNA reads TGTGCCAGCAGCACTCAGCGGGTGCATCAAGAGACCCAGTACTTC. Protein: CASSTQRVHQETQYF.

This clone was detected once. DNA for the CDR3: TGTGCCAGCAGCTTAGGGTCGGGCAGGGGCAATCAGCCCCAGCATTTT. Protein: CASSLGSGRGNQPQHF. V and J are TRBV7-2 and TRBJ1-5; D is possibly TRBD1 (5 bases). CDR1 is SGHTA and CDR2 is FQGNSA in the germline V gene. V was pared by 1 base and J by 2 bases, with 12 bases between. CDR3 length equals 16 residues.

This CDR3 is CASSKSLTGGLERNQPQHF. The CDR3 nucleotides read TGTGCCAGCAGCAAGTCCCTTACAGGGGGCTTAGAGAGGAATCAGCCCCAGCATTTT. This sequence joins TRBV21-1 and TRBJ1-5; the table's D gene call, TRBD1, was not cross checked with the DNA. TRBV21-1 is designated a pseudogene. This CDR3 is 19 amino acids long.

The J gene is TRBJ2-2, the V gene TRBV19, with TRBD1 matching over 9 bases. The germline gives CDR1 LNHDA, CDR2 SQIVND (reference sequence). V lost 6 bases to trimming and J lost 7 bases; unmatched junction nucleotides: 6. This CDR3 has 14 residues. DNA of the CDR3: TGTGCCAGTAGCCGGACAGGGGTTATCGGGGAGCTGTTTTTT. Its translation is CASSRTGVIGELFF.

The chain carries TRBV5-6 and TRBJ2-2; a weak D match, TRBD1 (6 bases). The ends were cut back, 0 bases at V and 6 bases at J, with 12 bases in the middle. The CDR3 spans 15 residues. The germline CDR1 and CDR2 sequences are SGHDT and YYEEEE. DNA for the CDR3: TGTGCCAGCAGCTTGGTCAGGGGTCGCGCCGGGGAGCTGTTTTTT. This translates into CASSLVRGRAGELFF. The variable domain in full, completed from reference TRBV5-6 and TRBJ2-2, reads DAGVTQSPTHLIKTRGQQVTLRCSPKSGHDTVSWYQQALGQGPQFIFQYYEEEERQRGNFPDRFSGHQFPNYSSELNVNALLLGDSALYLCASSLVRGRAGELFFGEGSRLTVL.

This clone was counted a single time. This chain joins TRBV9 and TRBJ2-1, with a weak D call TRBD1 (6 bases). The length of the CDR3 is 15 residues. Germline CDR1 is SGDLS and CDR2 is YYNGEE. V gave up 0 bases and J gave up 2 bases, with 9 bases separating them. The DNA for the CDR3 is TGTGCCAGCAGCGTAGGTGGGGGCCCCTACAATGAGCAGTTCTTC. It is translated as CASSVGGGPYNEQFF.

The gene calls are TRBV18 and TRBJ1-2, with D possibly being TRBD1 (6 bases). The CDR3 is 15 amino acids. CDR1 KGHSH and CDR2 LQKENI come from the germline V gene. Trimming stripped 3 bases from V and 8 bases from J, with 19 bases between. The CDR3 nucleotides are TGTGCCAGCTCACCTGACACCCGACAGGTAAACGGCTACACCTTC. Encoded protein: CASSPDTRQVNGYTF.

The CDR3 is CASSGAGVDSAYEQYF. Here the CDR3 DNA reads TGTGCCAGCTCGGGGGCAGGGGTGGACTCAGCCTACGAGCAGTACTTC. This rearrangement joins TRBV18 to TRBJ2-7, with D possibly TRBD1 on 6 matching bases. Germline values: CDR1 KGHSH, CDR2 LQKENI. V was shortened by 6 bases and J by 2 bases, with 20 bases between the two germline ends. This CDR3 is built from 16 residues.

The gene calls are TRBV7-2 and TRBJ1-1; maybe TRBD1 (5 bases). The CDR3 length is 14 residues. The germline V gene has CDR1 SGHTA and CDR2 FQGNSA. Trimming took 3 bases from V and 1 from J, leaving 9 bases between them. Written as DNA, the CDR3 is TGTGCCAGCAGCTTGAGAACAGGGAACACTGAAGCTTTCTTT. It codes for CASSLRTGNTEAFF. Combining the CDR3 with reference TRBV7-2 and TRBJ1-1 gives the whole variable domain GAGVSQSPSNKVTEKGKDVELRCDPISGHTALYWYRQSLGQGLEFLIYFQGNSAPDKSGLPSDRFSAERTGGSVSTLTIQRTQQEDSAVYLCASSLRTGNTEAFFGQGTRLTVV.